This is a list of T cell receptor beta chains from one sample in a study of T cell responses to AZD1222 COVID-19 vaccine. Assay: immunoSEQ multiplex PCR; the TCRdb copy retains only in-frame clones and omits some. Of some 150,000 clones detected, approximately 95% appear once; the ten largest clones hold 3.5% to 4.5%. This specimen consisted of peripheral blood, obtained on day 0 of AZD1222 vaccination. Source of these receptors: an adult in good health. The CDR3 runs from the conserved cysteine through the conserved F or W. D genes are given only for firm matches. The listing skips clone size in some rows; elsewhere it reads once, few, many or a size class.

V,J,D,size,CDR3,DNA
TRBV5-6,TRBJ1-1,.,.,CASTQGFAEAFF,TGTGCCAGTACTCAGGGTTTTGCTGAAGCTTTCTTT
TRBV6-1,TRBJ2-7,.,.,CASSERVRGGEQYF,TGTGCCAGCAGTGAGCGGGTGCGGGGTGGCGAGCAGTACTTC
TRBV6-4,TRBJ1-2,.,.,CASSDYGANGYTF,TGTGCCAGCAGTGACTACGGGGCAAATGGCTACACCTTC
TRBV10-1,TRBJ2-5,.,.,CATLRPGDMEETQYF,TGCGCCACCCTACGACCAGGGGATATGGAAGAGACCCAGTACTTC
TRBV19,TRBJ1-3,.,.,CASSIGGLGSGNTIYF,TGTGCCAGTAGTATAGGCGGGTTGGGCTCTGGAAACACCATATATTTT
TRBV6-5,TRBJ1-5,.,.,CASSMGPYQPQHF,TGTGCCAGCAGCATGGGCCCTTATCAGCCCCAGCATTTT
TRBV4-2,TRBJ2-5,TRBD2,.,CASSQGQGGQETQYF,TGTGCCAGCAGCCAAGGCCAGGGAGGGCAAGAGACCCAGTACTTC
TRBV6-4,TRBJ2-5,.,.,CASSDRNQETQYF,TGTGCCAGCAGTGACAGGAACCAAGAGACCCAGTACTTC
TRBV11-2,TRBJ1-1,.,.,CASSLRKGLGEAFF,TGTGCCAGCAGCCTCCGAAAGGGACTGGGGGAAGCTTTCTTT
TRBV23-1,TRBJ1-1,TRBD1,.,CASSPTGGRLDTEAFF,TGCGCCAGCAGTCCGACAGGGGGACGGCTGGACACTGAAGCTTTCTTT
TRBV7-6,TRBJ2-1,TRBD2,.,CASSSNGLAGGEQFF,TGTGCCAGCAGCTCTAACGGACTAGCGGGAGGTGAGCAGTTCTTC
TRBV18,TRBJ1-2,.,once,CASSPRGDGYTF,TGTGCCAGCTCACCAAGAGGAGATGGCTACACCTTC
TRBV5-1,TRBJ2-3,TRBD2,.,CASSLRTSGGDTQYF,TGCGCCAGCAGCTTGCGGACTAGCGGGGGAGATACGCAGTATTTT
TRBV2,TRBJ1-4,.,once,CARKGATNEKLFF,TGTGCCAGGAAAGGGGCAACTAATGAAAAACTGTTTTTT
TRBV10-3,TRBJ1-1,TRBD1,.,CAISELDRGGEAFF,TGTGCCATCAGTGAGTTGGACAGGGGTGGTGAAGCTTTCTTT
TRBV5-1,TRBJ2-5,.,.,CASSGGRRAGQETQYF,TGCGCCAGCAGCGGGGGCCGAAGGGCAGGGCAAGAGACCCAGTACTTC
TRBV6-5,TRBJ1-2,TRBD1,.,CVMAWAAGGGYTF,TGTGTCATGGCCTGGGCGGCAGGGGGTGGCTACACCTTC
TRBV14,TRBJ2-2,.,.,CASRPRHLNTGELFF,TGTGCCAGCCGCCCAAGGCACCTGAACACCGGGGAGCTGTTTTTT
TRBV2,TRBJ1-6,TRBD1,.,CASRRDRGGSPLHF,TGTGCCAGCAGGAGGGACAGGGGAGGTTCACCCCTCCACTTT
TRBV6-5,TRBJ2-7,.,.,CASSLYTAYEQYF,TGTGCCAGCAGTTTATATACCGCCTACGAGCAGTACTTC
TRBV6-5,TRBJ1-2,.,.,CASSSGTNYGYTF,TGTGCCAGCAGTTCGGGGACAAACTATGGCTACACCTTC
TRBV6-1,TRBJ1-6,TRBD1,.,CASSVWDRGRGTSPLHF,TGTGCCAGCAGTGTATGGGACAGGGGGCGAGGTACCTCACCCCTCCACTTT
TRBV29-1,TRBJ2-2,.,once,CSVEDGTGELFF,TGCAGCGTTGAGGACGGCACCGGGGAGCTGTTTTTT
TRBV4-1,TRBJ1-4,TRBD1,.,CASSQDRQGAANEKLFF,TGCGCCAGCAGCCAAGATAGGCAGGGGGCAGCTAATGAAAAACTGTTTTTT
TRBV5-1,TRBJ1-1,.,once,CASTPWGASAEAFF,TGCGCCAGCACCCCCTGGGGGGCGAGCGCTGAAGCTTTCTTT
TRBV19,TRBJ1-2,TRBD1,.,CASSTYRGSNYGYTF,TGTGCCAGTAGTACCTACAGGGGATCTAACTATGGCTACACCTTC
TRBV7-9,TRBJ2-3,TRBD2,few,CASSLYKRGVHTQYF,TGTGCCAGCAGCTTATACAAGCGGGGGGTACATACGCAGTATTTT
TRBV19,TRBJ1-1,.,.,CASRSIDREAFF,TGTGCCAGTAGGAGCATCGACAGGGAAGCTTTCTTT
TRBV4-1,TRBJ1-1,.,.,CASSQEKGDTEAFF,TGCGCCAGCAGCCAAGAGAAGGGGGACACTGAAGCTTTCTTT
TRBV14,TRBJ2-7,.,.,CASSQGAPTEQYF,TGTGCCAGCAGCCAAGGGGCCCCGACGGAGCAGTACTTC
TRBV4-2,TRBJ1-3,.,.,CASSQDVAVSSGNTIYF,TGTGCCAGCAGCCAAGATGTAGCAGTGAGCTCTGGAAACACCATATATTTT
TRBV2,TRBJ1-1,TRBD1,.,CASSGGQGNTEAFF,TGTGCCAGCAGTGGGGGACAGGGGAACACTGAAGCTTTCTTT
TRBV5-1,TRBJ1-3,.,.,CASSSSEDSGNTIYF,TGCGCCAGCAGCTCGTCAGAAGACTCTGGAAACACCATATATTTT
TRBV5-1,TRBJ1-2,TRBD1,.,CASSLAGRGDGYTF,TGCGCCAGCAGCTTGGCCGGCAGGGGGGATGGCTACACCTTC
TRBV2,TRBJ1-5,.,.,CASTYGQPNQPQHF,TGTGCCAGCACATATGGACAGCCTAATCAGCCCCAGCATTTT
TRBV18,TRBJ1-2,.,.,CASSPEGHRADFYGYTF,TGTGCCAGCTCACCAGAGGGGCACAGGGCCGATTTCTATGGCTACACCTTC
TRBV7-9,TRBJ2-4,.,.,CASSFARAKNIQYF,TGTGCCAGCAGCTTTGCGCGGGCCAAAAACATTCAGTACTTC
TRBV29-1,TRBJ1-2,.,once,CSVVDRRNYGYTF,TGCAGCGTTGTAGACAGGAGGAACTATGGCTACACCTTC
TRBV10-1,TRBJ2-2,.,.,CASSEHPNTGELFF,TGCGCCAGCAGTGAACACCCCAACACCGGGGAGCTGTTTTTT
TRBV4-2,TRBJ1-6,.,.,CASSVDRIGGDSPLHF,TGTGCCAGCAGCGTTGATCGAATCGGAGGGGACTCACCCCTCCACTTT
TRBV7-2,TRBJ1-2,.,.,CASSLTAQNYGYTF,TGTGCCAGCAGCTTAACGGCGCAAAACTATGGCTACACCTTC
TRBV7-9,TRBJ1-2,TRBD1,.,CASSSSSTRTGRFYGYTF,TGTGCCAGCAGCTCCTCATCAACCAGGACAGGCAGATTCTATGGCTACACCTTC
TRBV6-4,TRBJ2-2,.,.,CASSPAEGPDTGELFF,TGTGCCAGCAGTCCAGCAGAGGGCCCCGACACCGGGGAGCTGTTTTTT
TRBV30,TRBJ1-5,.,.,CAWNIGRLGSNQPQHF,TGTGCCTGGAATATAGGACGTCTTGGGAGCAATCAGCCCCAGCATTTT
TRBV3-1/TRBV3-2,TRBJ1-2,.,.,CASSQAGDGGYGYTF,TGTGCCAGCAGCCAAGCAGGGGATGGGGGATATGGCTACACCTTC